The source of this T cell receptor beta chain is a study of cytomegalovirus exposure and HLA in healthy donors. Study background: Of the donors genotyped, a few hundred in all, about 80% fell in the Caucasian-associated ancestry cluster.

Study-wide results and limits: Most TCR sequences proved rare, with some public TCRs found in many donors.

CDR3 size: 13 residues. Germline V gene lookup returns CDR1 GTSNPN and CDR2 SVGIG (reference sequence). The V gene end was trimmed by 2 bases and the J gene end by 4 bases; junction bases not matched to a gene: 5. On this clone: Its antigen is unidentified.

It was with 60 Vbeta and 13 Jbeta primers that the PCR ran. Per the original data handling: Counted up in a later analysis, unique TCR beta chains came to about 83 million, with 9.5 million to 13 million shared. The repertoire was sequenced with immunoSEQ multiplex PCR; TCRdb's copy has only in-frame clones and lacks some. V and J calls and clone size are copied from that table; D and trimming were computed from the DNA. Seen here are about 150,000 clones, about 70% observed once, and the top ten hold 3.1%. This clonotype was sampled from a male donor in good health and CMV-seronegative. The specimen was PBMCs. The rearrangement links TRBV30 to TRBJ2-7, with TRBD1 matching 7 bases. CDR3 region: CAWSWDSKYEQYF. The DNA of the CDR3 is TGTGCCTGGAGTTGGGACAGTAAGTACGAGCAGTACTTC.